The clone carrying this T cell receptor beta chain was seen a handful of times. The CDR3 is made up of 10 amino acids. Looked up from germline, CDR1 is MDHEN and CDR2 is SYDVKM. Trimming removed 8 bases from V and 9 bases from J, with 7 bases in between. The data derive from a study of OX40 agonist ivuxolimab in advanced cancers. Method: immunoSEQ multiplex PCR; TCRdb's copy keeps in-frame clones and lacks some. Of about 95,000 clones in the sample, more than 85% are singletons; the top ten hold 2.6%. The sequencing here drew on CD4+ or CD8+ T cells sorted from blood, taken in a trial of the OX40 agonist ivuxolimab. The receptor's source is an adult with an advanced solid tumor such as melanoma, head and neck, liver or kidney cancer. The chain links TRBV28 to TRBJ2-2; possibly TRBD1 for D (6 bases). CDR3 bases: TGTGCCAGCGGGGGCCGGGAGCTGTTTTTT. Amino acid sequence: CASGGRELFF.